A selection of T cell receptor beta chains follows, all from one sample in a study of blood T cell repertoires in COVID-19. The table came from immunoSEQ multiplex PCR; TCRdb's copy has only in-frame clones and leaves some out. This sample has 150,000 to 200,000 clones, with about four fifths found just once. Sequenced input: PBMCs or T cells enriched from blood (not recorded which). The source is a man between 50 and 59 years old who had recovered from COVID-19. CDR3s include the opening cysteine and the closing phenylalanine or tryptophan. A D gene is named only where the DNA matches it firmly. Clone size appears in some rows only: once, few, many, or a class for an expanded clone.

clone size	J gene	V gene	CDR3 length	D gene	CDR3 protein	CDR3 DNA
NA	TRBJ1-1	TRBV18	13	TRBD1	CASSPLDRGEAFF	TGTGCCAGCTCGCCCCTGGACAGGGGTGAAGCTTTCTTT
NA	TRBJ1-3	TRBV5-4	17	NA	CASSQLGGFISGNTIYF	TGTGCCAGCAGCCAGTTGGGGGGTTTCATCTCTGGAAACACCATATATTTT
NA	TRBJ2-2	TRBV3-1/TRBV3-2	12	NA	CASSPMTGELFF	TGTGCCAGCAGCCCTATGACCGGGGAGCTGTTTTTT
few	TRBJ2-7	TRBV7-6	14	NA	CASSLVDTAYEQYF	TGTGCCAGCAGCTTAGTAGACACAGCCTACGAGCAGTACTTC
NA	TRBJ2-2	TRBV18	13	TRBD1	CASSPQGTGELFF	TGTGCCAGCTCTCCACAGGGGACCGGGGAGCTGTTTTTT
NA	TRBJ2-7	TRBV4-1	13	TRBD1	CASSRGQGYEQYF	TGCGCCAGCAGCCGGGGACAGGGCTACGAGCAGTACTTC
NA	TRBJ2-1	TRBV5-4	15	TRBD1	CASSPGQGRYNEQFF	TGTGCCAGCAGCCCTGGACAGGGGAGATACAATGAGCAGTTCTTC
once	TRBJ2-7	TRBV5-1	15	TRBD2	CASSLDPSGTYEQYF	TGCGCCAGCAGCTTGGACCCCAGCGGGACCTACGAGCAGTACTTC
NA	TRBJ1-1	TRBV5-4	15	NA	CASSEAGRWNTEAFF	TGTGCCAGCAGCGAAGCGGGACGCTGGAACACTGAAGCTTTCTTT
NA	TRBJ2-1	TRBV24-1	16	NA	CATSDAGISSYNEQFF	TGTGCCACCAGTGACGCAGGAATCTCCTCCTACAATGAGCAGTTCTTC
NA	TRBJ1-3	TRBV12-3/TRBV12-4	13	NA	CASSLSGGNTIYF	TGTGCCAGCAGTTTATCGGGGGGAAACACCATATATTTT
NA	TRBJ2-6	TRBV15	16	NA	CATSRDLAAGANVLTF	TGTGCCACCAGCAGAGATCTGGCAGCTGGGGCCAACGTCCTGACTTTC
NA	TRBJ2-3	TRBV10-3	13	NA	CAISVGEGDTQYF	TGTGCCATCAGTGTAGGTGAGGGAGATACGCAGTATTTT
NA	TRBJ1-5	TRBV29-1	14	NA	CSVAQANSNQPQHF	TGCAGCGTAGCCCAGGCGAATAGCAATCAGCCCCAGCATTTT
NA	TRBJ2-3	TRBV28	16	NA	CASSLGAGVRADTQYF	TGTGCCAGCAGTTTGGGGGCAGGGGTGCGGGCAGATACGCAGTATTTT
NA	TRBJ1-4	TRBV28	13	NA	CASSLSAGEKLFF	TGTGCCAGCAGTTTATCGGCAGGGGAAAAACTGTTTTTT
NA	TRBJ1-2	TRBV19	16	NA	CASSSTFPTGSYGYTF	TGTGCCAGTAGTTCAACCTTTCCGACAGGTTCCTATGGCTACACCTTC
NA	TRBJ2-7	TRBV5-4	14	TRBD1	CASRAGTGAHEQYF	TGTGCCAGCAGAGCGGGGACAGGGGCTCACGAGCAGTACTTC
once	TRBJ1-1	TRBV7-9	15	TRBD1	CASSAGQGFIAEAFF	TGTGCCAGCAGCGCGGGACAGGGTTTCATCGCTGAAGCTTTCTTT
NA	TRBJ2-5	TRBV18	13	NA	CASSPLTEETQYF	TGTGCCAGCTCACCATTGACAGAAGAGACCCAGTACTTC
NA	TRBJ1-6	TRBV3-1/TRBV3-2	15	NA	CASSQDGTRNSPLHF	TGTGCCAGCAGCCAAGATGGGACACGGAATTCACCCCTCCACTTT
once	TRBJ1-6	TRBV7-2	12	NA	CASSFSNSPLHF	TGTGCCAGCAGCTTCTCTAATTCACCCCTCCACTTT
NA	TRBJ1-1	TRBV19	15	NA	CASSIPGARNTEAFF	TGTGCCAGTAGTATTCCTGGGGCCCGGAACACTGAAGCTTTCTTT
NA	TRBJ1-5	TRBV10-2	13	NA	CASSPASEQPQHF	TGCGCCAGCAGTCCCGCATCGGAGCAACCCCAGCATTTT
NA	TRBJ1-5	TRBV19	15	NA	CASSTKQYSNQPQHF	TGTGCCAGTAGTACGAAACAGTATAGCAATCAGCCCCAGCATTTT
NA	TRBJ1-1	TRBV24-1	13	NA	CATTRGADTEAFF	TGTGCCACCACACGGGGTGCGGACACTGAAGCTTTCTTT
NA	TRBJ1-6	TRBV14	16	NA	CASPTGVRSINSPLHF	TGTGCCAGCCCTACCGGAGTCCGGTCCATTAATTCACCCCTCCACTTT
few	TRBJ1-3	TRBV11-2	15	TRBD1	CASSFPGQGRNTIYF	TGTGCCAGCAGCTTCCCGGGACAGGGGAGAAACACCATATATTTT
NA	TRBJ2-7	TRBV28	12	NA	CAILGDSTEQYF	TGTGCCATCCTTGGGGACTCTACAGAGCAGTACTTC
NA	TRBJ1-5	TRBV30	16	NA	CAWNTRGFNSNQPQHF	TGTGCCTGGAATACCCGAGGATTTAATAGCAATCAGCCCCAGCATTTT
NA	TRBJ2-2	TRBV19	17	NA	CASSIREASLYTGELFF	TGTGCCAGTAGTATCCGCGAGGCCAGCCTTTACACCGGGGAGCTGTTTTTT
NA	TRBJ2-5	TRBV28	15	TRBD2	CASSPRLAGYETQYF	TGTGCCAGCAGCCCTCGACTAGCGGGGTATGAGACCCAGTACTTC
NA	TRBJ1-5	TRBV27	14	NA	CASSRAGDNQPQHF	TGTGCCAGCAGTCGGGCCGGGGACAATCAGCCCCAGCATTTT
NA	TRBJ2-5	TRBV6-5	14	NA	CASKSGLLEGTQYF	TGTGCCAGCAAATCGGGACTCCTGGAGGGGACCCAGTACTTC
NA	TRBJ1-4	TRBV28	16	TRBD1	CASSFTPGTGYEKLFF	TGTGCCAGCAGTTTTACCCCCGGGACAGGGTATGAAAAACTGTTTTTT
NA	TRBJ1-5	TRBV7-2	16	NA	CASSFSRDVSNQPQHF	TGTGCCAGCAGCTTTTCGCGGGACGTAAGCAATCAGCCCCAGCATTTT
NA	TRBJ1-1	TRBV28	14	NA	CASRPPTLNTEAFF	TGTGCCAGCAGGCCGCCGACACTGAACACTGAAGCTTTCTTT
NA	TRBJ1-5	TRBV2	15	NA	CASSVMGGGGQPQHF	TGTGCCAGCAGTGTGATGGGGGGGGGAGGTCAGCCCCAGCATTTT
NA	TRBJ2-3	TRBV28	14	TRBD2	CASSLRGGTDTQYF	TGTGCCAGCAGTCTTCGGGGGGGCACAGATACGCAGTATTTT
few	TRBJ1-4	TRBV28	15	TRBD1	CASNPSQGWKEKLFF	TGTGCCAGCAACCCGTCACAGGGGTGGAAAGAAAAACTGTTTTTT
NA	TRBJ2-2	TRBV3-1/TRBV3-2	15	NA	CASSRSGSNTGELFF	TGTGCCAGCAGTCGTAGCGGTTCGAACACCGGGGAGCTGTTTTTT
NA	TRBJ1-1	TRBV7-2	12	NA	CASSEVRRRAFF	TGTGCCAGCAGCGAGGTCCGTAGGCGAGCTTTCTTT